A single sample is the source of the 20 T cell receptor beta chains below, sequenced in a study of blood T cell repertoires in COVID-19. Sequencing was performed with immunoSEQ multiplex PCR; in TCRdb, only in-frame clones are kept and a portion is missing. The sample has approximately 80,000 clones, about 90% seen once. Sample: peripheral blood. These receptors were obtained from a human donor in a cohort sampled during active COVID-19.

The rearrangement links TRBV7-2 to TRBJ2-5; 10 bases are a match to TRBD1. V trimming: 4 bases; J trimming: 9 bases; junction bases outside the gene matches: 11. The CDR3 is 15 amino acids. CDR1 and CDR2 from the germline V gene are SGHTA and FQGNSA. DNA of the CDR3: TGTGCCAGCAGCTCAGACAGGGGGCCCACTCAGGCCCAGTACTTC. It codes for CASSSDRGPTQAQYF.

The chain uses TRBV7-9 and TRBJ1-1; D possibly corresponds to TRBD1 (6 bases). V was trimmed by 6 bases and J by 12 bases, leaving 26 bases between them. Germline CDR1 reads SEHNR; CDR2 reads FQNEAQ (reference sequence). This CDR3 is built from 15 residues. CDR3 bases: TGTGCCAGCAGGGGAGATCGTGTATTCGGGACAAGTCCTTTCTTT. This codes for CASRGDRVFGTSPFF.

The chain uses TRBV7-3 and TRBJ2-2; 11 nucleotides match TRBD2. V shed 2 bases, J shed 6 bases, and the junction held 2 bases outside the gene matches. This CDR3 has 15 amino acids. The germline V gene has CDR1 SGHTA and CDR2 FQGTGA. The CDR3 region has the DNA TGTGCCAGCAGCTTAGGACTAGCGGGCTCCGGGGAGCTGTTTTTT. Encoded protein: CASSLGLAGSGELFF.

The CDR3 nucleotides read TGTGCCAGTAGTCAGGGTGGCGCAGAGACCCAGTACTTC. It translates to CASSQGGAETQYF. The gene calls are TRBV19 and TRBJ2-5; a possible D gene is TRBD1 (5 bases). The CDR3 loop spans 13 amino acids. Germline assignment: CDR1 LNHDA and CDR2 SQIVND (reference sequence). The ends were cut back, 5 bases at V and 4 bases at J, with 11 bases in the middle.

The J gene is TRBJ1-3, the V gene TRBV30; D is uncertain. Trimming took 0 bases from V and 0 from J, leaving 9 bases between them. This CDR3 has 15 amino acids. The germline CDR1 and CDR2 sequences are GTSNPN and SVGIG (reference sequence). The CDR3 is CAWSVRRGSGNTIYF. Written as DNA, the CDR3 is TGTGCCTGGAGTGTACGTCGGGGCTCTGGAAACACCATATATTTT.

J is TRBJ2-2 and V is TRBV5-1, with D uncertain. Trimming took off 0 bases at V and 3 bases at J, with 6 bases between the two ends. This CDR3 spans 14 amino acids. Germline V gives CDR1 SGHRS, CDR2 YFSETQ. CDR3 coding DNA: TGCGCCAGCAGCTTGGGAGAGGACACCGGGGAGCTGTTTTTT. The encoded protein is CASSLGEDTGELFF.

CDR3 amino acids: CAWRGQGASTEAFF. CDR3 DNA: TGTGCCTGGAGGGGACAGGGGGCGAGTACTGAAGCTTTCTTT. The chain couples TRBV30 to TRBJ1-1, with 12 bases that match TRBD1. This CDR3 is 14 amino acids long. Germline loops: CDR1 GTSNPN, CDR2 SVGIG (reference sequence). V lost 3 bases to trimming and J lost 5 bases; unmatched junction nucleotides: 4. The whole variable domain, filled in from reference TRBV30 and TRBJ1-1, reads SQTIHQWPATLVQPVGSPLSLECTVEGTSNPNLYWYRQAAGRGLQLLFYSVGIGQISSEVPQNLSASRPQDRQFILSSKKLLLSDSGFYLCAWRGQGASTEAFFGQGTRLTVV.

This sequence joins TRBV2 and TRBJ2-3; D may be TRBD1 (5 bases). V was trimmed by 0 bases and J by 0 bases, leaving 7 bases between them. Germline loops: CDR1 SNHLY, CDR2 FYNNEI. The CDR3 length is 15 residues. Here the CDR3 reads CASSEAQGSTDTQYF. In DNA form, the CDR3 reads TGTGCCAGCAGTGAAGCGCAGGGTAGCACAGATACGCAGTATTTT. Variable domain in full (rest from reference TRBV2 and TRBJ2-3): EPEVTQTPSHQVTQMGQEVILRCVPISNHLYFYWYRQILGQKVEFLVSFYNNEISEKSEIFDDQFSVERPDGSNFTLKIRSTKLEDSAMYFCASSEAQGSTDTQYFGPGTRLTVL.

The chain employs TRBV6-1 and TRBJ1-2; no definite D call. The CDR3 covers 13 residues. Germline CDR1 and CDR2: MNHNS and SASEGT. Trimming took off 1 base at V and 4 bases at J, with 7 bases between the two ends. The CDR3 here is CASSEVGSYGYTF. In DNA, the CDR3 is TGTGCCAGCAGTGAAGTGGGGAGCTATGGCTACACCTTC.

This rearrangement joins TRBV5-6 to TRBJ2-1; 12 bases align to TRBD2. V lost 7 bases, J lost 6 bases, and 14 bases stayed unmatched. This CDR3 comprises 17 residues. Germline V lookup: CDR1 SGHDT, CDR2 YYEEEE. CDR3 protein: CASGLTQLAGGPNEQFF. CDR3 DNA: TGTGCCAGCGGTTTGACTCAACTAGCGGGAGGACCCAATGAGCAGTTCTTC.

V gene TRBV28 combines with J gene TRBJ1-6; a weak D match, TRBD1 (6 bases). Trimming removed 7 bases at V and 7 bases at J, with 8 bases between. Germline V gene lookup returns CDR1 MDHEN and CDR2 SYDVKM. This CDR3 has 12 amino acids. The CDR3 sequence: CASTTGNSPLHF. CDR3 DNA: TGTGCCAGCACTACAGGGAATTCACCCCTCCACTTT.

DNA for the CDR3: TGTGCCAGCAGCCCCGTAGACTATAATTCACCCCTCCACTTT. Translating gives CASSPVDYNSPLHF. V is TRBV3-1 (or the pseudogene TRBV3-2) and J is TRBJ1-6, with D uncertain. The CDR3 consists of 14 residues. In germline, CDR1 is LGHDT, CDR2 YNNKEL (reference sequence). The V end lost 4 bases, the J end lost 3 bases, and 7 bases lay between the germline ends.

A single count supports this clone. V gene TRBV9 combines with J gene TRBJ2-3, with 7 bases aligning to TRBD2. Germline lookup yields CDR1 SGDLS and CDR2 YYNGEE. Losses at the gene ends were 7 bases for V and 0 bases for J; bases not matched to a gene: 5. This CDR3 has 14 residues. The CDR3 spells CASHGGGSTDTQYF. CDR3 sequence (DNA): TGTGCCAGCCACGGGGGAGGGAGCACAGATACGCAGTATTTT.

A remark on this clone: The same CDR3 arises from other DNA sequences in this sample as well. CDR3 residues: CASSPRARNTEAFF. CDR3 bases: TGTGCCAGCAGCCCCAGGGCGCGAAACACTGAAGCTTTCTTT. The rearrangement links TRBV11-3 to TRBJ1-1, with D perhaps matching TRBD1 (5 bases). The CDR3 has 14 amino acids. V lost 5 bases and J lost 2, with 12 bases in between. The germline gives CDR1 SGHNT, CDR2 YENEEA. Using reference TRBV11-3 and TRBJ1-1 for the parts outside the CDR3, the full variable domain is EAGVVQSPRYKIIEKKQPVAFWCNPISGHNTLYWYLQNLGQGPELLIRYENEEAVDDSQLPKDRFSAERLKGVDSTLKIQPAELGDSAVYLCASSPRARNTEAFFGQGTRLTVV.

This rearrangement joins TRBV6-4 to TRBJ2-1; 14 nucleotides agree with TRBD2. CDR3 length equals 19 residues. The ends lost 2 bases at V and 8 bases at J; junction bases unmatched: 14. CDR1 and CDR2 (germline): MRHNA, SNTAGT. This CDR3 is CASSDAPPGLAGAPDEQFF. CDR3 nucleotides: TGTGCCAGCAGTGACGCCCCTCCGGGACTAGCGGGGGCCCCCGATGAGCAGTTCTTC.

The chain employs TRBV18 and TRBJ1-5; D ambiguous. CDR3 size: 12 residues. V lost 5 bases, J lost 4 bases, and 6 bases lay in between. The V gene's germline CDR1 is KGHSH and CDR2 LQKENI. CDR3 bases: TGTGCCAGCTCATCCCTAAATCAGCCCCAGCATTTT. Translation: CASSSLNQPQHF.

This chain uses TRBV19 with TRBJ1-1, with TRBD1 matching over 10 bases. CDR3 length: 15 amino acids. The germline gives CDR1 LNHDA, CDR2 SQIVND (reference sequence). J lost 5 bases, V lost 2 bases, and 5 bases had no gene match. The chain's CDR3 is CASSIRDRGGTEAFF. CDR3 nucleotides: TGTGCCAGTAGTATACGGGACAGGGGTGGAACTGAAGCTTTCTTT.

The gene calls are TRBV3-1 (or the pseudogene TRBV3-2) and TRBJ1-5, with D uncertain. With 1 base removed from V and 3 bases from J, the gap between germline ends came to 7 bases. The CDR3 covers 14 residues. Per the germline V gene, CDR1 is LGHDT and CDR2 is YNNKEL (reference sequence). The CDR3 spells CASSQGLTNQPQHF. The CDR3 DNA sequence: TGTGCCAGCAGCCAAGGACTCACCAATCAGCCCCAGCATTTT.

The CDR3 coding sequence is TGTGCCAGCAGCTCCTCGGAGGTAGGAGATACGCAGTATTTT. Translating it yields CASSSSEVGDTQYF. The V and J genes are TRBV11-3 and TRBJ2-3; tentatively, D is TRBD2 (5 bases). This CDR3 has 14 amino acids. The ends were cut back, 4 bases at V and 5 bases at J, with 13 bases in the middle. CDR1 is SGHNT, CDR2 YENEEA, per germline.

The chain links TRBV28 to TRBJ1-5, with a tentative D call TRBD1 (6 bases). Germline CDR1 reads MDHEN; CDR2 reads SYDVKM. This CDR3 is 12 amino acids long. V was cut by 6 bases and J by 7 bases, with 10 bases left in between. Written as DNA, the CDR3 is TGTGCCAGCAGACTCACAGGGCAGCCCCAGCATTTT. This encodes CASRLTGQPQHF.